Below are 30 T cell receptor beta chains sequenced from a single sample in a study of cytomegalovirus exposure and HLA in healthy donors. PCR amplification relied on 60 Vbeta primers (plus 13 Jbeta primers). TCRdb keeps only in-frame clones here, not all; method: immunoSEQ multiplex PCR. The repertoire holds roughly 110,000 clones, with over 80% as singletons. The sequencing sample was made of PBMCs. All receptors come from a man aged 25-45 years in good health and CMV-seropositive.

The CDR3 region is CASRWDRNTGELFF. CDR3 DNA: TGTGCCAGCAGATGGGACAGAAACACCGGGGAGCTGTTTTTT. This chain links TRBV2 with TRBJ2-2, with 7 bases aligning to TRBD1. The germline gives CDR1 SNHLY, CDR2 FYNNEI. The CDR3 is 14 residues long. The trim removed 6 bases at V and 2 bases at J, leaving 3 bases unmatched. Supplemented by reference TRBV2 and TRBJ2-2, the full variable domain reads EPEVTQTPSHQVTQMGQEVILRCVPISNHLYFYWYRQILGQKVEFLVSFYNNEISEKSEIFDDQFSVERPDGSNFTLKIRSTKLEDSAMYFCASRWDRNTGELFFGEGSRLTVL.

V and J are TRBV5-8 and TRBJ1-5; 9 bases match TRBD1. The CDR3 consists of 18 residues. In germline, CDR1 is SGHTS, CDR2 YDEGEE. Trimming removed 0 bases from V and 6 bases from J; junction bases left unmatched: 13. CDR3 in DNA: TGTGCCAGCAGCTTGGCTACAGGGGGCCTTTACTCGGGTCAGCCCCAGCATTTT. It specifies CASSLATGGLYSGQPQHF.

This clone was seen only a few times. The DNA of the CDR3 is TGTGCCAGCAGTGCACAGGAAATAGCCCCCGGGGAGCTGTTTTTT. It is translated as CASSAQEIAPGELFF. V usage is TRBV2 and J usage is TRBJ2-2, with D possibly being TRBD1 (5 bases). This CDR3 region has 15 residues. The V end lost 4 bases, the J end lost 6 bases, and 15 bases lay between the germline ends. From germline, CDR1 is SNHLY and CDR2 FYNNEI.

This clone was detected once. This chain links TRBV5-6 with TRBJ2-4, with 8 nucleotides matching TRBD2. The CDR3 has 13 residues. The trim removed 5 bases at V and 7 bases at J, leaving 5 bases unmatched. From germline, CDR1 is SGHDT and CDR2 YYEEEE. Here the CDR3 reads CASSQTSANIQYF. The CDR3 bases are TGTGCCAGCAGTCAGACTAGCGCGAACATTCAGTACTTC.

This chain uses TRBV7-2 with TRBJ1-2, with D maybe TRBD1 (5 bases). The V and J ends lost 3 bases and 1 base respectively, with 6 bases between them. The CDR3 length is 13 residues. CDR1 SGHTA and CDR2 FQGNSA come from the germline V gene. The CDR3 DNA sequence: TGTGCCAGCAGCTTGACAGATAACTATGGCTACACCTTC. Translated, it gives CASSLTDNYGYTF.

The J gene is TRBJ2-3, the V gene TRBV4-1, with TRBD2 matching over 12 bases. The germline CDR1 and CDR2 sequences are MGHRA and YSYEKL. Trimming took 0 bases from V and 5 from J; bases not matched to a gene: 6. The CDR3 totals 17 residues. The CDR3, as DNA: TGCGCCAGCAGCCAAGAGGCTAGCGGGGGGGCAAGAGATACGCAGTATTTT. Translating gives CASSQEASGGARDTQYF.

CDR3 residues: CASSYGTGGDNGYTF. The CDR3 DNA follows: TGTGCCAGCAGCTACGGGACAGGGGGCGATAATGGCTACACCTTC. The gene calls are TRBV7-9 and TRBJ1-2, with TRBD1 identical over 12 bases. In germline, CDR1 is SEHNR, CDR2 FQNEAQ (reference sequence). The V segment lost 4 bases and the J segment 6 bases; nucleotides outside the gene matches: 6. CDR3 size: 15 residues.

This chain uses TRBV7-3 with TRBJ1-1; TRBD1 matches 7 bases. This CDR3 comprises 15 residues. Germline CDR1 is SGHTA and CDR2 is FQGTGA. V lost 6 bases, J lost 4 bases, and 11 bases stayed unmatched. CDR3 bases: TGTGCCAGCAGTCAAAGCGTTCAGGGGGTCACTGAAGCTTTCTTT. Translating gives CASSQSVQGVTEAFF.

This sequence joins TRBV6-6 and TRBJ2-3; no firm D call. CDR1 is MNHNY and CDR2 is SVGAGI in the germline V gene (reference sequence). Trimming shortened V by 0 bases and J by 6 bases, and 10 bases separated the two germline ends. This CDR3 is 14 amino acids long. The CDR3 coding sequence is TGTGCCAGCAGTTACTCGAATAGCTTGGATACGCAGTATTTT. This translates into CASSYSNSLDTQYF.

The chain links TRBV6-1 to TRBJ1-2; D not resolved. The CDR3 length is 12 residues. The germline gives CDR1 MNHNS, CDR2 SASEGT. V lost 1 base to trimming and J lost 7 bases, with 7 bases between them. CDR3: CASSEVTAGYTF. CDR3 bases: TGTGCCAGCAGTGAAGTCACAGCTGGCTACACCTTC.

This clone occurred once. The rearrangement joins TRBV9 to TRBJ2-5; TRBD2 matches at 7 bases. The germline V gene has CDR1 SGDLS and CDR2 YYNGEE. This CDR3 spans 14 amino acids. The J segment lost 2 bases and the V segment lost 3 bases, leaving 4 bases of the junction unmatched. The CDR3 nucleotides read TGTGCCAGCAGCGCCCGACTAGCTCAAGAGACCCAGTACTTC. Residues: CASSARLAQETQYF.

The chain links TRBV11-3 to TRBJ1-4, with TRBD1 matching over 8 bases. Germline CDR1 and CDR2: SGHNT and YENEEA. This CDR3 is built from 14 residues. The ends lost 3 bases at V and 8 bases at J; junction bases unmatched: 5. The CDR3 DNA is TGTGCCAGCAGCTTCGGACAGGGCGGCGAAAAACTGTTTTTT. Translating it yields CASSFGQGGEKLFF. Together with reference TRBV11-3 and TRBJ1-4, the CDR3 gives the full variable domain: EAGVVQSPRYKIIEKKQPVAFWCNPISGHNTLYWYLQNLGQGPELLIRYENEEAVDDSQLPKDRFSAERLKGVDSTLKIQPAELGDSAVYLCASSFGQGGEKLFFGSGTQLSVL.

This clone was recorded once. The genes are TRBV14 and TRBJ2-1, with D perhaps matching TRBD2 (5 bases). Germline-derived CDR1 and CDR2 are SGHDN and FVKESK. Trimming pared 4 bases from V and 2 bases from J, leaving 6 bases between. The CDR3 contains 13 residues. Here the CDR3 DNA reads TGTGCCAGCAGCCGGAGGCCCTACAATGAGCAGTTCTTC. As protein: CASSRRPYNEQFF.

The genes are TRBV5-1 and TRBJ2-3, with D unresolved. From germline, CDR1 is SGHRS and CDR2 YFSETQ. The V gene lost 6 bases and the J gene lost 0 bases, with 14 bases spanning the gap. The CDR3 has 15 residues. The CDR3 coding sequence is TGCGCCAGCAAATTAGGCGGCATCAGCACAGATACGCAGTATTTT. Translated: CASKLGGISTDTQYF.

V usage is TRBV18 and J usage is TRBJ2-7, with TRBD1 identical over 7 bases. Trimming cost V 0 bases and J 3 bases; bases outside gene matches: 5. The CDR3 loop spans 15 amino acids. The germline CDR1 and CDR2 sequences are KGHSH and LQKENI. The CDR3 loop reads CASSPPDRTLYEQYF. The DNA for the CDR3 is TGTGCCAGCTCACCACCGGACAGGACACTCTACGAGCAGTACTTC.

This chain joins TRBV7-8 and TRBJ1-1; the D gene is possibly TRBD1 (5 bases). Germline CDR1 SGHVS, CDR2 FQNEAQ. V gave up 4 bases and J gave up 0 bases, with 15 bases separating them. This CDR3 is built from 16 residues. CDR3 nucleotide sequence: TGTGCCAGCAGCTCCCTACCGGGAGGGGTGAACACTGAAGCTTTCTTT. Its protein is CASSSLPGGVNTEAFF.

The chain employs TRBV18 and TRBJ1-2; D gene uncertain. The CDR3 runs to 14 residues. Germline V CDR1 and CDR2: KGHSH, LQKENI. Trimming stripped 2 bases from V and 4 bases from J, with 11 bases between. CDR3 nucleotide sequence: TGTGCCAGCTCACCAGAGGAGGGCGGCTATGGCTACACCTTC. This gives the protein CASSPEEGGYGYTF.

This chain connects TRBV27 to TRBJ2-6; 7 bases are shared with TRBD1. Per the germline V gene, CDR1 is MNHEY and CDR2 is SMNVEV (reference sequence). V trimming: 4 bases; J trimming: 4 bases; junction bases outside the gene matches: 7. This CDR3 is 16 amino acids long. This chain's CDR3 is CASSSAGGGGANVLTF. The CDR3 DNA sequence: TGTGCCAGCAGTTCAGCAGGGGGTGGCGGGGCCAACGTCCTGACTTTC.

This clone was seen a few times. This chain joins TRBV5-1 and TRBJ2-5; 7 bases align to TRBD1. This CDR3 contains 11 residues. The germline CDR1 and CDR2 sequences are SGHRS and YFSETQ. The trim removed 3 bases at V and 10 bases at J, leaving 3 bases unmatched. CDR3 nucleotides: TGCGCCAGCAGCTCCCGGGACAGCCAGTACTTC. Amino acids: CASSSRDSQYF.

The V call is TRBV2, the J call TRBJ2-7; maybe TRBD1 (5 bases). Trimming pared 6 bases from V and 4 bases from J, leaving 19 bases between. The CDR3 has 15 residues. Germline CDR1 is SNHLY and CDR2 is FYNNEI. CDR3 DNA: TGTGCCAGCAGCGGTACAGGCCCCCTAGTTTACGAGCAGTACTTC. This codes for CASSGTGPLVYEQYF.

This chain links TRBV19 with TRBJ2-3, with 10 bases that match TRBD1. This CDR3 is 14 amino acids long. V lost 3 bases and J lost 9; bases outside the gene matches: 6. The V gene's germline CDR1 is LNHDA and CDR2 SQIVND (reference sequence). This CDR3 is CASSIPGQGSTQYF. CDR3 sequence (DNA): TGTGCCAGTAGTATCCCGGGACAGGGGTCCACGCAGTATTTT.

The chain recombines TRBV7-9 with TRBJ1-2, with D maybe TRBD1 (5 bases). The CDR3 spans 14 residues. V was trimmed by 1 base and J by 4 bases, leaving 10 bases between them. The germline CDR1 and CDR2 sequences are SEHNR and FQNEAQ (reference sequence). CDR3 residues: CASSLDRYSYGYTF. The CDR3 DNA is TGTGCCAGCAGCTTAGACAGGTACTCCTATGGCTACACCTTC.

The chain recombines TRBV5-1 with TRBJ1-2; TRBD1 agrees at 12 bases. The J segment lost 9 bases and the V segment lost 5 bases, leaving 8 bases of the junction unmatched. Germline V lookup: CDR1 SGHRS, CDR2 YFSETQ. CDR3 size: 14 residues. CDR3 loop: CASRMGQGARSYTF. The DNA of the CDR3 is TGCGCCAGCAGGATGGGACAGGGGGCGAGGAGCTACACCTTC.

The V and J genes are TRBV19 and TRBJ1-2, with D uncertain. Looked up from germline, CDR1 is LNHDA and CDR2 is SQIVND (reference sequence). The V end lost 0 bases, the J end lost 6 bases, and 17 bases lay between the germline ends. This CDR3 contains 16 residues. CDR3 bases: TGTGCCAGTAGTATAGATTGGACTGCATCACTTAATGGCTACACCTTC. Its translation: CASSIDWTASLNGYTF.

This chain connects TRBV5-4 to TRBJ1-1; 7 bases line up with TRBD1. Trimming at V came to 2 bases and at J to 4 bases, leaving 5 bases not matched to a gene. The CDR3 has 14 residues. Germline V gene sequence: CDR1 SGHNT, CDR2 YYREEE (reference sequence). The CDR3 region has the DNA TGTGCCAGCAGCTTTCACAGGGGAGGCACTGAAGCTTTCTTT. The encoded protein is CASSFHRGGTEAFF.

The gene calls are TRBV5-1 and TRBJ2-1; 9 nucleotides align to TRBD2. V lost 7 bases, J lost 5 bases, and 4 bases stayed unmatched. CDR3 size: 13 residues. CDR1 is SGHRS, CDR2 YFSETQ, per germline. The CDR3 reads CASGAGGNNEQFF. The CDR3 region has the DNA TGCGCCAGCGGGGCGGGGGGGAACAATGAGCAGTTCTTC.

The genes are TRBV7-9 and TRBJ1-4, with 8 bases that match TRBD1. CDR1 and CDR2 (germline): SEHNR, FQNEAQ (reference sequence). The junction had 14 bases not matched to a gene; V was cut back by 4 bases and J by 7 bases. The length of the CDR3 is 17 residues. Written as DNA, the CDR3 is TGTGCCAGCAGCTCGACCCTCCTAGGACAGGGCCTTGAAAAACTGTTTTTT. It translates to CASSSTLLGQGLEKLFF. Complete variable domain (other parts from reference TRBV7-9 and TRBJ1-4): DTGVSQNPRHKITKRGQNVTFRCDPISEHNRLYWYRQTLGQGPEFLTYFQNEAQLEKSRLLSDRFSAERPKGSFSTLEIQRTEQGDSAMYLCASSSTLLGQGLEKLFFGSGTQLSVL.

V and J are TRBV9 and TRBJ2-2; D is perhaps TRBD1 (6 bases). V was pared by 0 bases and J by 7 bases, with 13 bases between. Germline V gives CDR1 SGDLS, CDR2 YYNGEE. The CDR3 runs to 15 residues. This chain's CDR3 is CASSVAQGWVGELFF. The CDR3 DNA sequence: TGTGCCAGCAGCGTAGCGCAGGGGTGGGTCGGGGAGCTGTTTTTT.

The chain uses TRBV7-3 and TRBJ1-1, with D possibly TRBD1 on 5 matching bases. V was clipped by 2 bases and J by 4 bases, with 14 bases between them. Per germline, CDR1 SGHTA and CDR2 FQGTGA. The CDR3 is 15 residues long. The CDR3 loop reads CASSLRSGRGTEAFF. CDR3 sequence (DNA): TGTGCCAGCAGCTTACGATCGGGTAGGGGCACTGAAGCTTTCTTT.

The CDR3 nucleotides are TGCGCCAGCAGCTTGAGACAACAAAAACTGTTTTTT. Translation gives CASSLRQQKLFF. The gene calls are TRBV5-1 and TRBJ1-4; the D is unclear. This CDR3 is 12 amino acids long. Germline V CDR1 and CDR2: SGHRS, YFSETQ. With 1 base removed from V and 9 bases from J, the gap between germline ends came to 7 bases.